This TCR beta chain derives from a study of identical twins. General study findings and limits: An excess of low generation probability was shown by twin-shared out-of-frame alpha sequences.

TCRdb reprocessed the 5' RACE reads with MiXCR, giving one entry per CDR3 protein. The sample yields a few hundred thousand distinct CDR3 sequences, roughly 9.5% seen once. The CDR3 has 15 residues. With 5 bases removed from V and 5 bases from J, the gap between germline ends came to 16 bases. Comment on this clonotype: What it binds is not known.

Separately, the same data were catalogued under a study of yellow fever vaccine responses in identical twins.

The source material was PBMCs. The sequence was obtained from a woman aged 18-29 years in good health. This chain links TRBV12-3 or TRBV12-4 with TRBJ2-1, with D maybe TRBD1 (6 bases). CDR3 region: CASSAWDTKHNEQFF. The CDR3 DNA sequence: TGTGCCAGCAGTGCCTGGGACACTAAACACAATGAGCAGTTCTTC.